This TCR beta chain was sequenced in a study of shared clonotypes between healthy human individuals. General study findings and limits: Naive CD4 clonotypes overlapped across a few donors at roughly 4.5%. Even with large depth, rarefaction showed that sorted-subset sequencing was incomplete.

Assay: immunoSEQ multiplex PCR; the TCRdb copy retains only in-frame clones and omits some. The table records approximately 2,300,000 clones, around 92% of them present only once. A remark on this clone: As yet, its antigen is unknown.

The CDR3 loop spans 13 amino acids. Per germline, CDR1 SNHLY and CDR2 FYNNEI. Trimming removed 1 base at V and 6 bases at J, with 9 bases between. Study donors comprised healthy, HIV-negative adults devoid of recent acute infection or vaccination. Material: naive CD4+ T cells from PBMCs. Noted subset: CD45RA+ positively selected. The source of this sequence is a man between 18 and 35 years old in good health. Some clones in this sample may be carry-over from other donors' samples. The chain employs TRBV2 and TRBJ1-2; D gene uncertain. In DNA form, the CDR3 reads TGTGCCAGCAGTGAAGAGGGATCCGATGGCTACACCTTC. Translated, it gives CASSEEGSDGYTF.